The clone carrying this T cell receptor beta chain was seen repeatedly, ten times or more. Its target is not known. V lost 2 bases and J lost 6, with 5 bases in between. Germline V gene lookup returns CDR1 MNHNY and CDR2 SVGAGI (reference sequence). This CDR3 comprises 12 residues. TCRdb analysed the reads with MiXCR anew, one entry per CDR3 protein. The table has some 270,000 distinct CDR3 sequences, 20% to 25% seen once; the top ten hold about 20%. This record belongs to a study of T cell repertoires in cytomegalovirus infection. At the level of the study: Public TCR beta signatures provided an indication of both CMV infection and a matching HLA type.

Overall study findings and caveats: People with CMV and the relevant HLA were identified by cumulative public TCR beta family frequency.

The chain employs TRBV6-6 and TRBJ2-1; D gene uncertain. The material sequenced was cultured PBMCs, taken from culture after CMV antigen stimulation. This clonotype originated in a human donor in good health (CMV status not recorded). Some clones in this sample may be carry-over from other donors' samples. The CDR3 reads CASSYGRNEQFF. The CDR3 bases are TGTGCCAGCAGTTACGGACGCAATGAGCAGTTCTTC.